Reported below is one T cell receptor beta chain. As yet, its antigen is unknown. The PCR ran on 60 Vbeta and 13 Jbeta primers. The repertoire was sequenced with immunoSEQ multiplex PCR; TCRdb's copy has only in-frame clones and lacks some. The table has under 200,000 clones, about 76% seen once; the top ten hold around 2.5%. This record comes from a study of cytomegalovirus exposure and HLA in healthy donors. Study-level results: A later examination showed that TCR association rates differed by HLA locus, with DRB1 most and HLA-C fewest.

V lost 2 bases to trimming and J lost 3 bases, with 9 bases between them. The CDR3 covers 14 residues. Germline CDR1 reads KGHSH; CDR2 reads LQKENI. This chain joins TRBV18 and TRBJ2-3; maybe TRBD2 (6 bases). Sequenced material: PBMCs. The TCR sequence derives from a woman aged 40 to 50 in good health and CMV-seropositive. CDR3 DNA: TGTGCCAGCTCACCATCGGAGGGGACAGATACGCAGTATTTT. This translates into CASSPSEGTDTQYF. Variable domain in full (rest from reference TRBV18 and TRBJ2-3): NAGVMQNPRHLVRRRGQEARLRCSPMKGHSHVYWYRQLPEEGLKFMVYLQKENIIDESGMPKERFSAEFPKEGPSILRIQQVVRGDSAAYFCASSPSEGTDTQYFGPGTRLTVL.